This T cell receptor beta chain was retrieved from a study of T cell responses to AZD1222 COVID-19 vaccine (dated by TCRdb to about 2021). Background for the entire study: TCR sequencing covered fewer than 250 trial participants: 207 given two doses of AZD1222 and 26 given two doses of MenACWY control vaccine. Trial participants were enrolled into age subgroups of 18-55, 56-69 and 70-plus years, which contained 148, 28 and 57 TCR-sequenced participants, respectively. General conclusions and limits of the study: Only a handful of AZD1222 recipients were SARS-CoV-2 seropositive at baseline, limiting conclusions about previously exposed vaccinees. Most participants were white British and females outnumbered males, and the authors suggested that clonal diversity may have been underestimated. In the small 56-69-year group, the increase in depth fell short of significance, most likely because of low power. Because no samples from the day 14 peak response were available, repertoires could be characterized only after the peak T cell response. Reportedly, close to half of the unique spike-specific TCRs recognized epitopes lying outside the regions that are mutated in the B.1.351 and B.1.1.7 variants. A significant rise in spike-specific TCR breadth and depth was observed after two AZD1222 doses relative to day 0 and relative to MenACWY recipients. Vaccine-associated CD4 TCRs spanned the whole spike protein, with dominant responses in regions 160-218 and 743-854.

With regard to this clone: The antigen it recognizes is unknown. Per-base quality was not reported, and no clone a single base away is much larger than it.

The CDR3 regions of human TCRbeta chains were analyzed by immunosequencing. On the authors' methods: Repertoire TCRs were matched against a reference library of SARS-CoV-2-specific TCRs generated with the MIRA antigen-specificity platform. Breadth meant the fraction of unique TCRs that were SARS-CoV-2-associated, whereas depth meant the fraction of total T cells that were SARS-CoV-2-associated. Using the MIRA data, each spike-specific TCR was mapped to the spike region that the TCR reacts to and placed in a CD4 or CD8 class. Log10-transformed breadth and depth values were compared by one-way ANOVA with Sidak's multiple comparisons tests. TCRdb provides this immuneACCESS table in a form limited to in-frame rearrangements. Some clones are lacking; in checked studies, under half of them reflect an unresolved V gene, and why the rest are absent is not known. From that table come the V and J calls and clone size; the DNA was used to work out D and trimming. This sample is represented by around 160,000 clones; roughly 92% of them were singletons. Of the sample, 5.1% is held by the ten largest clones.

The germline V gene (reference sequence) gives CDR1 as SEHNR and CDR2 as FQNEAQ. The CDR3 spans 16 residues, from the cysteine through the phenylalanine. Here the CDR3 DNA is all that survives: 48 bases in frame from base 1. V lost 5 bases and J lost 5 bases; the stretch between them is 16 bases long. The time point label, as the study defines it: about 28 days (+/-7) after the second vaccine dose. AZD1222 recipients given second doses at about 4 weeks or at about 12 weeks were pooled, since spike-specific TCR depth and breadth were not found to differ between the two schedules. Samples from vaccinated people were obtained from the UK trials COV001 and COV002, which included a single-blind randomized controlled phase 2/3 trial of AZD1222 (ChAdOx1 nCoV-19) in healthy adults. For TCRbeta chain sequencing, PBMC samples from trial participants were taken at day 0 and at day 28 after the second dose.

The V and J segments used are TRBV7-9 and TRBJ1-6; the D segment could be TRBD1, given 5 matching bases. Specimen: peripheral blood, collected 28 days after the second AZD1222 dose. The sequence was obtained from an adult who received the AZD1222 COVID-19 vaccine. The CDR3 corresponds to CASSRTPGRDNSPLHF. The nucleotide sequence reads TGTGCCAGCAGCCGTACCCCGGGACGGGATAATTCACCCCTCCACTTT.